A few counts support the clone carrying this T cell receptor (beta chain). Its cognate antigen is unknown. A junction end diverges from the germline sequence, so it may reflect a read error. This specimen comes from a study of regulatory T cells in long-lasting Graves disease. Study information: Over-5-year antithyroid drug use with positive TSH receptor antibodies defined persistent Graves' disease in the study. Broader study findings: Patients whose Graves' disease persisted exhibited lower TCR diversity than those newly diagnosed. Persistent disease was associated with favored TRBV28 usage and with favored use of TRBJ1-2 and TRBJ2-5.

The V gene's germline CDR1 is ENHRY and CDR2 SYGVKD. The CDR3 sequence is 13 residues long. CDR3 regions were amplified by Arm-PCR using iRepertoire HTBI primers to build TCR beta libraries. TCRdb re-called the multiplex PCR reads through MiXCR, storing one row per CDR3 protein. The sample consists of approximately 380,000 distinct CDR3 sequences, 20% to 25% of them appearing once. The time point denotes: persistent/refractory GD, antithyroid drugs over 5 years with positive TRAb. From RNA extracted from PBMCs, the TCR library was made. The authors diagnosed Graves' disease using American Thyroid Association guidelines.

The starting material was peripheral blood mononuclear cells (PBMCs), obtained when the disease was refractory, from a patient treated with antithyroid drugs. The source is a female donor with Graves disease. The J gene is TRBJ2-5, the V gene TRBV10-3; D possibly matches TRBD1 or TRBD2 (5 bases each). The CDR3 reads CAINGDLEETQYF. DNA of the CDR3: TGTGCTATCAATGGGGACCTAGAGGAGACCCAGTACTTC.